Listed below are T cell receptor beta chains from one sample, sequenced in a study of CD8 T cells in Susac syndrome. TCRdb analysed the immunoSEQ multiplex PCR reads with MiXCR anew, one entry per CDR3 protein. Here the sample spans 130,000 to 150,000 distinct CDR3 sequences, approximately 94% being singletons. The sample was CD4+ T cells from PBMCs. The source of these receptors is a human donor in good health. The CDR3 runs from the conserved cysteine through the conserved F or W. A D gene is named only where the DNA matches it firmly. The size entry is marked missing in some rows and otherwise reads once, few, many or a size class.

v_gene: TRBV2; d_gene: TRBD2; abundance: NA; j_gene: TRBJ2-3; CDR3aa: CASSGSTSGNTDTQYF; CDR3nt: TGTGCCAGCAGTGGCAGTACTAGCGGGAACACAGATACGCAGTATTTT
v_gene: TRBV30; d_gene: NA; abundance: NA; j_gene: TRBJ2-7; CDR3aa: CAWRRRRRPGLSYEQYF; CDR3nt: TGTGCCTGGAGGCGACGTCGAAGACCGGGACTCTCCTACGAGCAGTACTTC
v_gene: TRBV20-1; d_gene: NA; abundance: NA; j_gene: TRBJ1-3; CDR3aa: CSARGVSGNTIYF; CDR3nt: TGCAGTGCTAGGGGGGTCTCTGGAAACACCATATATTTT
v_gene: TRBV5-4; d_gene: TRBD2; abundance: NA; j_gene: TRBJ2-5; CDR3aa: CASSPGGGRLQETQYF; CDR3nt: TGTGCCAGCAGCCCCGGCGGGGGGAGACTCCAAGAGACCCAGTACTTC
v_gene: TRBV27; d_gene: TRBD1; abundance: NA; j_gene: TRBJ2-1; CDR3aa: CASSLYEPRGQGIDNEQFF; CDR3nt: TGTGCCAGCAGTTTATATGAGCCCCGGGGACAGGGGATTGACAATGAGCAGTTCTTC
v_gene: TRBV7-9; d_gene: TRBD2; abundance: NA; j_gene: TRBJ2-3; CDR3aa: CASSLIGLVTDTQYF; CDR3nt: TGTGCCAGCAGCTTAATAGGACTAGTCACAGATACGCAGTATTTT
v_gene: TRBV20-1; d_gene: TRBD2; abundance: NA; j_gene: TRBJ2-7; CDR3aa: CSARLLGTKIEQYF; CDR3nt: TGCAGTGCTCGACTCCTTGGGACTAAGATCGAGCAGTACTTC
v_gene: TRBV19; d_gene: NA; abundance: NA; j_gene: TRBJ2-6; CDR3aa: CASSINGVASGANVLTF; CDR3nt: TGTGCCAGTAGTATAAACGGAGTAGCCTCTGGGGCCAACGTCCTGACTTTC
v_gene: TRBV6-5; d_gene: NA; abundance: NA; j_gene: TRBJ1-1; CDR3aa: CASSYLPGENTEAFF; CDR3nt: TGTGCCAGCAGTTACCTGCCAGGGGAAAACACTGAAGCTTTCTTT
v_gene: TRBV9; d_gene: NA; abundance: NA; j_gene: TRBJ1-1; CDR3aa: CASSVGQETTEAFF; CDR3nt: TGTGCCAGCAGCGTGGGGCAGGAAACTACTGAAGCTTTCTTT
v_gene: TRBV20-1; d_gene: TRBD2; abundance: NA; j_gene: TRBJ2-1; CDR3aa: CSARDPRLAASNEQFF; CDR3nt: TGCAGTGCTAGAGACCCGAGGCTAGCGGCCTCCAATGAGCAGTTCTTC
v_gene: TRBV5-1; d_gene: NA; abundance: NA; j_gene: TRBJ2-6; CDR3aa: CASSPQVAGANVLTF; CDR3nt: TGCGCCAGCAGCCCGCAGGTGGCTGGGGCCAACGTCCTGACTTTC
v_gene: TRBV5-1; d_gene: TRBD1; abundance: NA; j_gene: TRBJ2-7; CDR3aa: CASSFGDRVGSGEQYF; CDR3nt: TGCGCCAGCAGCTTCGGAGACAGGGTGGGATCGGGTGAGCAGTACTTC
v_gene: TRBV6-6; d_gene: TRBD1; abundance: once; j_gene: TRBJ2-7; CDR3aa: CASSSETGQGPYEQYF; CDR3nt: TGTGCCAGCAGTTCTGAAACGGGACAGGGGCCCTACGAGCAGTACTTC
v_gene: TRBV2; d_gene: TRBD1; abundance: NA; j_gene: TRBJ2-7; CDR3aa: CASSETIPGQGPAQYF; CDR3nt: TGTGCCAGCAGTGAGACGATCCCGGGACAGGGTCCTGCGCAGTACTTC
v_gene: TRBV5-4; d_gene: NA; abundance: NA; j_gene: TRBJ2-1; CDR3aa: CASRVSGSYNEQFF; CDR3nt: TGTGCCAGCAGGGTCAGCGGGTCCTACAATGAGCAGTTCTTC
v_gene: TRBV3-1; d_gene: TRBD2; abundance: NA; j_gene: TRBJ2-1; CDR3aa: CASSLGLADNEQFF; CDR3nt: TGTGCCAGCAGCCTGGGACTAGCGGACAATGAGCAGTTCTTC
v_gene: TRBV30; d_gene: NA; abundance: once; j_gene: TRBJ2-3; CDR3aa: CAWSILGGKDTQYF; CDR3nt: TGTGCCTGGAGTATATTGGGGGGCAAAGATACGCAGTATTTT
v_gene: TRBV19; d_gene: NA; abundance: NA; j_gene: TRBJ2-5; CDR3aa: CASTTLGRQETQYF; CDR3nt: TGTGCCAGTACCACCCTGGGACGCCAAGAGACCCAGTACTTC
v_gene: TRBV2; d_gene: NA; abundance: NA; j_gene: TRBJ2-7; CDR3aa: CASSALGVEQYF; CDR3nt: TGTGCCAGCAGTGCTCTTGGGGTCGAGCAGTACTTC
v_gene: TRBV19; d_gene: NA; abundance: NA; j_gene: TRBJ2-2; CDR3aa: CASSFKTKNTGELFF; CDR3nt: TGTGCCAGTAGTTTTAAGACCAAGAACACCGGGGAGCTGTTTTTT
v_gene: TRBV7-2; d_gene: TRBD1; abundance: NA; j_gene: TRBJ1-2; CDR3aa: CASSFGQGLGGYTF; CDR3nt: TGTGCCAGCAGCTTCGGACAGGGGCTTGGCGGCTACACCTTC
v_gene: TRBV5-4; d_gene: NA; abundance: once; j_gene: TRBJ2-5; CDR3aa: CASSLASAGQETQYF; CDR3nt: TGTGCCAGCAGCTTGGCAAGCGCGGGCCAAGAGACCCAGTACTTC
v_gene: TRBV6-6; d_gene: TRBD2; abundance: once; j_gene: TRBJ2-2; CDR3aa: CASRGTSGRDTGELFF; CDR3nt: TGTGCCAGCAGAGGGACTAGCGGGAGGGACACCGGGGAGCTGTTTTTT
v_gene: TRBV20-1; d_gene: TRBD2; abundance: NA; j_gene: TRBJ2-1; CDR3aa: CSAQELAGLSYNEQFF; CDR3nt: TGCAGTGCACAAGAACTAGCGGGACTCTCCTACAATGAGCAGTTCTTC
v_gene: TRBV5-1; d_gene: NA; abundance: NA; j_gene: TRBJ2-5; CDR3aa: CASSQLGAGMETQYF; CDR3nt: TGCGCCAGCAGCCAGCTTGGGGCGGGGATGGAGACCCAGTACTTC
v_gene: TRBV30; d_gene: TRBD2; abundance: once; j_gene: TRBJ2-3; CDR3aa: CAWSFSGTDTQYF; CDR3nt: TGTGCCTGGAGTTTTAGCGGGACAGATACGCAGTATTTT
v_gene: TRBV25-1; d_gene: NA; abundance: NA; j_gene: TRBJ2-7; CDR3aa: CASSEPGLSGYEQYF; CDR3nt: TGTGCCAGCAGTGAGCCGGGACTTAGTGGCTACGAGCAGTACTTC
v_gene: TRBV7-9; d_gene: NA; abundance: NA; j_gene: TRBJ2-7; CDR3aa: CASSGQQAPQNYEQYF; CDR3nt: TGTGCCAGCAGCGGGCAACAGGCCCCACAGAATTACGAGCAGTACTTC
v_gene: TRBV30; d_gene: NA; abundance: NA; j_gene: TRBJ1-5; CDR3aa: CAWRGTSNQPQHF; CDR3nt: TGTGCCTGGAGGGGGACGAGCAATCAGCCCCAGCATTTT
v_gene: TRBV30; d_gene: NA; abundance: NA; j_gene: TRBJ2-1; CDR3aa: CAWTPLSSYNEQFF; CDR3nt: TGTGCCTGGACCCCCCTCAGCTCCTACAATGAGCAGTTCTTC
v_gene: TRBV28; d_gene: TRBD1; abundance: NA; j_gene: TRBJ2-1; CDR3aa: CASSLYRGNHNEQFF; CDR3nt: TGTGCCAGCAGTTTATACAGGGGTAATCACAATGAGCAGTTCTTC
v_gene: TRBV6-5; d_gene: NA; abundance: NA; j_gene: TRBJ2-4; CDR3aa: CASSFPTGGSAKNIQYF; CDR3nt: TGTGCCAGCAGTTTCCCGACGGGGGGCTCAGCCAAAAACATTCAGTACTTC